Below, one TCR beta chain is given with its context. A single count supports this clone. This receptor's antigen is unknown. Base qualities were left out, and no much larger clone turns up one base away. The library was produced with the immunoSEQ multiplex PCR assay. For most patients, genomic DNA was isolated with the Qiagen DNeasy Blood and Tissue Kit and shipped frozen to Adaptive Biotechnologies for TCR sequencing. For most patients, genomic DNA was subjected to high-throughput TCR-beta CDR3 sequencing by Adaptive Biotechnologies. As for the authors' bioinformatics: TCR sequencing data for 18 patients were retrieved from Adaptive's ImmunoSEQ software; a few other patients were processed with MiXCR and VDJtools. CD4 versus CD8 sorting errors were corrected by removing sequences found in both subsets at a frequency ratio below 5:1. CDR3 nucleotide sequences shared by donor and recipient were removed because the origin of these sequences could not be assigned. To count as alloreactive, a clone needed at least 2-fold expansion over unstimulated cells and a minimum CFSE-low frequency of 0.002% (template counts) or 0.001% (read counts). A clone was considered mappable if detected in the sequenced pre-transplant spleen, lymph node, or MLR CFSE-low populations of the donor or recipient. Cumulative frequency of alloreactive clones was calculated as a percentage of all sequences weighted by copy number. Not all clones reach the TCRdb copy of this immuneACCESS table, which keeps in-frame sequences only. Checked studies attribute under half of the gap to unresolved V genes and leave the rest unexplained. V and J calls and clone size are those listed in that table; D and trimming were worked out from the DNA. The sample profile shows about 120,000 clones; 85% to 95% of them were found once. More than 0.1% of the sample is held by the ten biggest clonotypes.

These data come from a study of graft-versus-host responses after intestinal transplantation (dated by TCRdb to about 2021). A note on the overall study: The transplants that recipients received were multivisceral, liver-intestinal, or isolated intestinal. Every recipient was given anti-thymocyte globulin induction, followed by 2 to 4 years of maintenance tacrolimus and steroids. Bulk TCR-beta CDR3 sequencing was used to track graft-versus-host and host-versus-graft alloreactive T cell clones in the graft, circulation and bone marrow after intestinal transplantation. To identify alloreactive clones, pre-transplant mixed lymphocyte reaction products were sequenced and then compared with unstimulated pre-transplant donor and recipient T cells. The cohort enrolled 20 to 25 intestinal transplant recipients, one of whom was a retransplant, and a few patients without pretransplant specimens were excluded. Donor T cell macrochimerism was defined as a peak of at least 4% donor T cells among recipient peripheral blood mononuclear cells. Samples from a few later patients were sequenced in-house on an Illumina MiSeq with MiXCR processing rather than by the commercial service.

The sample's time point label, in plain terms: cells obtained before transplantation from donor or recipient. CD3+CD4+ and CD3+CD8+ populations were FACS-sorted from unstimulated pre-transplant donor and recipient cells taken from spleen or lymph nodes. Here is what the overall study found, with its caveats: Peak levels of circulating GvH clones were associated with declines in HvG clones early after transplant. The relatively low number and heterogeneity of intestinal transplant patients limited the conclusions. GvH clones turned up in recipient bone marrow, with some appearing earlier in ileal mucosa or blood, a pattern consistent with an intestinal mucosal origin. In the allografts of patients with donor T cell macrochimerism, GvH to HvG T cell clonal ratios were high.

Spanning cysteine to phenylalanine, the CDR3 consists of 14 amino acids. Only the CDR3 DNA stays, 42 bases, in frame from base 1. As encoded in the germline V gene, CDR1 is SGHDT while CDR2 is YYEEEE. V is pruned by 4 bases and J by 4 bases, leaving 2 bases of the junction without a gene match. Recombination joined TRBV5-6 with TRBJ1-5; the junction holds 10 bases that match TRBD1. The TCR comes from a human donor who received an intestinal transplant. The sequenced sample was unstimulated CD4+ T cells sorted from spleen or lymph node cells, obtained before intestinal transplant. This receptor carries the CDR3 CASSPGQGNQPQHF. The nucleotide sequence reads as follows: TGTGCCAGCAGCCCGGGACAGGGGAATCAGCCCCAGCATTTT.